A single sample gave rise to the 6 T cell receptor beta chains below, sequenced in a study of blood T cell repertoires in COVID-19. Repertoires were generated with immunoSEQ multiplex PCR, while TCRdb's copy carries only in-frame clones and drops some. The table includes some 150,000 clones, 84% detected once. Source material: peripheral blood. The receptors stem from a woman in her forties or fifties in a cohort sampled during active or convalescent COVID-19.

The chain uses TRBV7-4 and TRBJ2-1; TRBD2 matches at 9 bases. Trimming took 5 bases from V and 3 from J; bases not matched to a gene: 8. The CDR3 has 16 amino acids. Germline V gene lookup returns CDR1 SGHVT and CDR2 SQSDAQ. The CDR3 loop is CASSGSGTSRYNEQFF. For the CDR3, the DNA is TGTGCCAGCAGCGGAAGCGGGACTAGCCGCTACAATGAGCAGTTCTTC.

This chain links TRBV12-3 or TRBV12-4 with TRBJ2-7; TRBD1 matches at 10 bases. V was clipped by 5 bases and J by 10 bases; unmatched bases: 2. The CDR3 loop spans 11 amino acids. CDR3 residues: CASSRTGGQYF. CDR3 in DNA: TGTGCCAGCAGTAGGACAGGGGGACAGTACTTC.

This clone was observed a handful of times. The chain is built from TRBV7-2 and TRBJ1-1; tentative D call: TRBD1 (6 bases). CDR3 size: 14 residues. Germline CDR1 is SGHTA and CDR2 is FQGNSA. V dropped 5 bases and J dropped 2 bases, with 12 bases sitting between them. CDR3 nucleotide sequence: TGTGCCAGCAGCAGGGAGGGGGGCAACACTGAAGCTTTCTTT. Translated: CASSREGGNTEAFF.

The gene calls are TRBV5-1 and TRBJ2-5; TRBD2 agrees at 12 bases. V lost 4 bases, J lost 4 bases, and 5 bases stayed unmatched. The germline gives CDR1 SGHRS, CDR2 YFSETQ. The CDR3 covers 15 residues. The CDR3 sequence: CASSPLAGGRETQYF. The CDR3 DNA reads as TGCGCCAGCAGCCCCCTAGCGGGGGGGAGAGAGACCCAGTACTTC.

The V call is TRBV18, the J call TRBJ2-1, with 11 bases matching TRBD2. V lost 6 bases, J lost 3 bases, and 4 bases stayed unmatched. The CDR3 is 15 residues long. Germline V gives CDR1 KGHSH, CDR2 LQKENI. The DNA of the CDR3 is TGTGCCAGCTCGCCCGGGACTAGCGGCTACAATGAGCAGTTCTTC. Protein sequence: CASSPGTSGYNEQFF.

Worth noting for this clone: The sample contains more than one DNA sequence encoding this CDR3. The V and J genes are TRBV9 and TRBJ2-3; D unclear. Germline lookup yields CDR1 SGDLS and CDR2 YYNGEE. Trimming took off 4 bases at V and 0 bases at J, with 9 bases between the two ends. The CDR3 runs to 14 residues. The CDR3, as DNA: TGTGCCAGCAGCCCGAGAACTAGCACAGATACGCAGTATTTT. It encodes CASSPRTSTDTQYF.